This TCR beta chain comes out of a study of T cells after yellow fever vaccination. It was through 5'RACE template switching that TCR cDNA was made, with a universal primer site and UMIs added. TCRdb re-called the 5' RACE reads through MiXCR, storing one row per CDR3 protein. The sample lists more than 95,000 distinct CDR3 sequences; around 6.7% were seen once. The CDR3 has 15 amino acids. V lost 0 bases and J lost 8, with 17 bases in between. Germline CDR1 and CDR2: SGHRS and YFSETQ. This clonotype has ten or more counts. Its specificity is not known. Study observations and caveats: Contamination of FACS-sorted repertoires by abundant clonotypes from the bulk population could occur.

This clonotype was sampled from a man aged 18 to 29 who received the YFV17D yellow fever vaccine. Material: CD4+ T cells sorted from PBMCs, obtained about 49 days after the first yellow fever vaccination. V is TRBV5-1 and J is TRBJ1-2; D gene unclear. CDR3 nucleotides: TGCGCCAGCAGCTTGGGGCCGGGAAAATCCGCGGGCTACACCTTC. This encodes CASSLGPGKSAGYTF.